These 8 T cell receptor beta chains were all obtained from the same sample, sequenced in a study of control samples from healthy donors and cancer patients. The data were produced by immunoSEQ multiplex PCR, yet TCRdb's version contains in-frame clones alone and is incomplete. The sample contains about 130,000 clones, over 85% of which appear only once. Sequenced input: blood. The receptors shown here come from a man aged 25-40 years in good health.

The chain combines TRBV19 with TRBJ1-6; D uncertain. The CDR3 consists of 14 residues. The germline gives CDR1 LNHDA, CDR2 SQIVND (reference sequence). The ends were cut back, 5 bases at V and 5 bases at J, with 10 bases in the middle. The chain's CDR3 is CASSGHTDNSPLHF. The CDR3 coding sequence is TGTGCCAGTAGTGGTCACACCGATAATTCACCCCTCCACTTT. Filled out from reference TRBV19 and TRBJ1-6, the complete variable domain reads DGGITQSPKYLFRKEGQNVTLSCEQNLNHDAMYWYRQDPGQGLRLIYYSQIVNDFQKGDIAEGYSVSREKKESFPLTVTSAQKNPTAFYLCASSGHTDNSPLHFGNGTRLTVT.

The V call is TRBV5-8, the J call TRBJ1-6; 8 bases line up with TRBD1. This CDR3 has 15 residues. V lost 3 bases, J lost 3 bases, and 2 bases stayed unmatched. Germline values: CDR1 SGHTS, CDR2 YDEGEE. This CDR3 reads CASSSGTGYNSPLHF. The CDR3 DNA follows: TGTGCCAGCAGCTCTGGGACAGGCTATAATTCACCCCTCCACTTT.

The J gene is TRBJ2-7, the V gene TRBV29-1, with a possible D match to TRBD1 (5 bases). Trimming took 6 bases from V and 2 from J, leaving 11 bases between them. The germline V gene encodes CDR1 SQVTM and CDR2 ANQGSEA. The CDR3 is 12 residues long. The CDR3 DNA sequence: TGCAGCGTGGGGCCGGCCACCTACGAGCAGTACTTC. Translating it yields CSVGPATYEQYF.

This chain joins TRBV3-1 (or the pseudogene TRBV3-2) and TRBJ1-5; D is uncertain. Germline V gene data show CDR1 as LGHDT and CDR2 as YNNKEL (reference sequence). The CDR3 is made up of 12 amino acids. V was cut by 8 bases and J by 1 base, with 6 bases left in between. The CDR3 DNA reads TGTGCCAGCGGGTTCAGCAATCAGCCCCAGCATTTT. It yields the protein CASGFSNQPQHF.

In this sample, this clone turned up a few times. The chain links TRBV27 to TRBJ1-1; a weak D match, TRBD1 (5 bases). V lost 2 bases and J lost 1, with 17 bases in between. The CDR3 is 17 amino acids. Germline V gives CDR1 MNHEY, CDR2 SMNVEV (reference sequence). As DNA, the CDR3 is TGTGCCAGCAGTTTAATGGCAGGGCGGCGTGGGAACACTGAAGCTTTCTTT. Translating gives CASSLMAGRRGNTEAFF.

The rearrangement links TRBV6-7 to TRBJ2-7; 7 bases are shared with TRBD1. TRBV6-7 is designated an ORF whose function remains uncertain. V trimming: 2 bases; J trimming: 0 bases; junction bases outside the gene matches: 19. The CDR3 is 20 residues long. CDR3 residues: CASSYADPRGLIQSSYEQYF. Here the CDR3 DNA reads TGTGCCAGCAGTTACGCCGACCCGAGGGGGCTTATCCAGAGCTCCTACGAGCAGTACTTC.

This rearrangement joins TRBV28 to TRBJ1-5, with a possible D match to TRBD1 (6 bases). Trimming removed 6 bases from V and 0 bases from J, with 9 bases in between. The length of the CDR3 is 14 residues. Germline-derived CDR1 and CDR2 are MDHEN and SYDVKM. CDR3 residues: CASSKGGSNQPQHF. The CDR3 DNA follows: TGTGCCAGCAGCAAGGGGGGTAGCAATCAGCCCCAGCATTTT.

The chain links TRBV9 to TRBJ2-2; D remains unclear. The CDR3 consists of 13 residues. Trimming removed 3 bases from V and 6 bases from J, with 9 bases in between. Germline V gene sequence: CDR1 SGDLS, CDR2 YYNGEE. Here the CDR3 reads CASSDRSAGELFF. The CDR3 DNA sequence: TGTGCCAGCAGCGATCGATCGGCCGGGGAGCTGTTTTTT.